These T cell receptor beta chains were read from a single sample in a study of T-cell reconstitution after alpha-beta-depleted transplantation in children. One entry per CDR3 protein, called by TCRdb with MiXCR from the PCR reads. Of hundreds of thousands of distinct CDR3 sequences in the sample, roughly 13% were seen once. The sequencing here drew on PBMCs, mostly from graft donor cells, taken 360 days after TCRalphabeta/CD19-depleted stem cell transplant. These receptors were taken from a male patient aged 10-17 years who had a stem cell transplant for acute myeloid leukemia, so the T cells may come from the graft donor. The CDR3 runs from the conserved cysteine through the conserved F or W. The D gene is left open where the match is weak. Size values are once, few and many counts, or a class for expanded clones, and some rows have none.

j_call d_call clone_size v_call cdr3_nt cdr3_aa
TRBJ2-7 . many TRBV25-1 TGTGCCAGCAGTGACAGGAGGGGGCTGAGCTCCTACGAGCAGTACTTC CASSDRRGLSSYEQYF
TRBJ2-5 TRBD1 . TRBV7-6 TGTGCCAGCAGCTCCACCCCGGGACAGGGGGCGTATACCCAGTACTTC CASSSTPGQGAYTQYF
TRBJ2-1 . . TRBV29-1 TGCAGCGAGACCCTAGCAGGGGCCTACAATGAGCAGTTCTTC CSETLAGAYNEQFF
TRBJ2-4 . . TRBV28 TGTGCCAGCAGTCAGGCCCGAGCCAAAAACATTCAGTACTTC CASSQARAKNIQYF
TRBJ1-1 TRBD1 . TRBV5-7 TGTGCCAGCAGCCCTCTCATCGGGACAGGGGACACTGAAGCTTTCTTT CASSPLIGTGDTEAFF
TRBJ2-1 . once TRBV7-3 TGTGCCAGCAGCTTAAATCCCGCTAGCGTACTATACAATGAGCAGTTCTTC CASSLNPASVLYNEQFF
TRBJ2-5 TRBD2 many TRBV20-1 TGCAGTGCTAGAGCCTCGACTAGCGGGAGAGTTGGCCAGTACTTC CSARASTSGRVGQYF
TRBJ2-3 . . TRBV2 TGTGCCAGCAGTGAAGAGCTTGTGGGAACAGATACGCAGTATTTT CASSEELVGTDTQYF
TRBJ2-7 . few TRBV25-1 TGTGCCAGCAGCGCCCCGGGGAGCCCCTACGAGCAGTACTTC CASSAPGSPYEQYF
TRBJ1-3 . few TRBV12-3/TRBV12-4 TGTGCCAGCAGTCTCGTGGGGGCAGCGGGAAACACCATATATTTT CASSLVGAAGNTIYF
TRBJ2-5 TRBD2 . TRBV5-1 TGCGCCAGCAGCTTGAAGCTAGCGGGAGTTTTGGAGACCCAGTACTTC CASSLKLAGVLETQYF
TRBJ1-1 . . TRBV10-3 TGTGCCATCAGGGGGGTAGGACCGAACACTGAAGCTTTCTTT CAIRGVGPNTEAFF
TRBJ2-6 . few TRBV10-3 TGTGCCATCAGCTCGGTGGCCCTAGTAGGGGCCAACGTCCTGACTTTC CAISSVALVGANVLTF
TRBJ2-5 TRBD1 . TRBV28 TGTGCCAGCAGTCCCCTCGACAGGGGCGCCGAGGAGACCCAGTACTTC CASSPLDRGAEETQYF
TRBJ2-7 . few TRBV20-1 TGCAGTGCTCGCACGGACGGACCCTACGAGCAGTACTTC CSARTDGPYEQYF
TRBJ2-2 . few TRBV6-5 TGTGCCAGCAGTTACCGCCCTGACGGGAGAGAAGACGGGGAGCTGTTTTTT CASSYRPDGREDGELFF
TRBJ2-7 TRBD1 . TRBV7-2 TGTGCCAGCAGCCCCTGGACAGGCCTTCATCGGGAGCAGTACTTC CASSPWTGLHREQYF
TRBJ2-1 . . TRBV6-5 TGTGCCAGCAGTCACGACACCCCCTCCTACAATGAGCAGTTCTTC CASSHDTPSYNEQFF
TRBJ2-1 TRBD2 . TRBV18 TGTGCCAGCTCAAACAGCGGGAGAGGGTACAATGAGCAGTTCTTC CASSNSGRGYNEQFF
TRBJ2-4 TRBD1 few TRBV6-2/TRBV6-3 TGTGCCATTGGGACAGGGGAAAACATTCAGTACTTC CAIGTGENIQYF
TRBJ2-2 TRBD1 many TRBV12-3/TRBV12-4 TGTGCCTTCGGGGGGGACAGGGGGCCGTGGAACACCGGGGAGCTGTTTTTT CAFGGDRGPWNTGELFF
TRBJ2-2 TRBD1 many TRBV28 TGTGCCAGCAGTCCCGCCAGGGGGTTGGGGGAGCTGTTTTTT CASSPARGLGELFF
TRBJ2-3 TRBD2 few TRBV5-1 TGCGCCAGCAGCGGACTAGCGGGGAACATAGATACGCAGTATTTT CASSGLAGNIDTQYF
TRBJ1-1 TRBD1 . TRBV12-3/TRBV12-4 TGTGCCACCTTAGACAGGGGGCAACGGGACACTGAAGCTTTCTTT CATLDRGQRDTEAFF
TRBJ2-7 TRBD2 . TRBV7-8 TGTGCCAGCCGGGAGGGACTCGGAACCCACGAGCAGTACTTC CASREGLGTHEQYF
TRBJ2-1 TRBD2 many TRBV5-1 TGCGCCAGCGACACCACCGGGACTAGCGGGGTCGGTGAGCAGTTCTTC CASDTTGTSGVGEQFF
TRBJ2-7 TRBD2 few TRBV7-3 TGTGCCAGCAGCTTGATAGCGGGAGGGCCCCATGAGGGCGAGCAGTACTTC CASSLIAGGPHEGEQYF
TRBJ2-1 . few TRBV6-2/TRBV6-3 TGTGCCAGCAGCTCAACAGGGCTTCCGTACAATGAGCAGTTCTTC CASSSTGLPYNEQFF
TRBJ2-1 TRBD2 . TRBV4-2 TGTGCCAGCAGGACTGGACTAGCGGGAGGGCCAGGTGAGCAGTTCTTC CASRTGLAGGPGEQFF
TRBJ2-2 . few TRBV19 TGTGCCAGTAGGGAAGAGAACACCGGGGAGCTGTTTTTT CASREENTGELFF
TRBJ2-7 . few TRBV21-1 TGTGCCAGCAGCAAAGGAACAGATCTAACCTACGAGCAGTACTTC CASSKGTDLTYEQYF
TRBJ2-5 . . TRBV5-1 TGCGCCAGCAGCTTAAACAGGCCACTACAAGAGACCCAGTACTTC CASSLNRPLQETQYF
TRBJ1-2 . . TRBV20-1 TGCAGTGCTCATCAGGAGTGGGAAGGCTACACCTTC CSAHQEWEGYTF
TRBJ2-5 . few TRBV21-1 TGTGCCAGCAGCAAAGGGCTAGCGGGGCAAGAGACCCAGTACTTC CASSKGLAGQETQYF
TRBJ2-2 . many TRBV5-1 TGCGCCAGCAGCTTGGAAAGTGGGAGAATCGGCGGGGAGCTGTTTTTT CASSLESGRIGGELFF
TRBJ2-2 . few TRBV7-9 TGTGCCAGCAGCTCTACTAGCCGTTCAGCCGGGGAGCTGTTTTTT CASSSTSRSAGELFF
TRBJ2-2 TRBD2 . TRBV19 TGTGCCAGTAGTAGACTTACTAGCGGGAACACCGGGGAGCTGTTTTTT CASSRLTSGNTGELFF